This TCR beta chain was found in a study of read filtering for tumor transcriptome and immune sequencing. Study results and limitations: This fraction held mixed bone marrow immune cells after CD138-negative sorting.

The junction had 9 bases not matched to a gene; V was cut back by 3 bases and J by 6 bases. The CDR3 length is 15 residues. Per the germline V gene, CDR1 is DFQATT and CDR2 is SNEGSKA (reference sequence). This clonotype came up many times. Its target is not known. The library was built from around 0.4 ug RNA with molecular barcoded adaptors for alpha/delta and beta/gamma chains. TCRdb independently ran MiXCR on the reads; one entry per CDR3 protein. The sample shows tens of thousands of distinct CDR3 sequences, roughly 19% of them seen only once. The sequencing input was a population of CD138-negative cells sorted from bone marrow. The J gene is TRBJ2-3, the V gene TRBV20-1; 10 bases fit TRBD2. This TCR derives from a donor at least 40 years old with multiple myeloma. CDR3 nucleotide sequence: TGCAGTGCTAGCAGCTCTAGCGGGAGAACGGATACGCAGTATTTT. It translates to CSASSSSGRTDTQYF.